This T cell receptor beta chain came from a study of Ad26.COV2.S vaccination and SARS-CoV-2 variants. Looking at the study overall: Once or twice, 56 days apart, Ad26.COV2.S was delivered intramuscularly.

This clone was seen a single time. Germline CDR1 and CDR2: ENHRY and SYGVKD. V was clipped by 6 bases and J by 4 bases, with 13 bases between them. The CDR3 covers 14 residues. Stated treatment: about 20 received Ad26.COV2.S at low or high dose, single or two shots; about 5 received placebo; per-sample allocation not given. Each sample was drawn 63 days after the first injection (of vaccine or placebo). Clones were sequenced by immunoSEQ multiplex PCR, and TCRdb holds only the in-frame ones, with some missing. Among 430,000 or so clones listed, roughly nine tenths were seen once. Source: peripheral blood, taken in a trial of Ad26.COV2.S vaccine versus placebo. The V and J genes are TRBV10-3 and TRBJ1-3; a possible D gene is TRBD1 (6 bases). The origin of this receptor is a person aged 18 to 59 who received the Ad26.COV2.S COVID-19 vaccine or a placebo. CDR3 nucleotide sequence: TGTGCCATCAGCAGACAGGTTCCAGGAAACACCATATATTTT. This codes for CAISRQVPGNTIYF.